This section outlines one TCR beta chain sequence together with its context. This record belongs to a study of blood T cells in healthy people across ages. Germline V gene data show CDR1 as SGHKS and CDR2 as YYEKEE (reference sequence). Trimming left V 4 bases short and J 4 bases short, with 11 bases between. This CDR3 is 13 amino acids long. The authors ran a second PCR of roughly 6 to 12 cycles using a sample-barcoded 5' primer and a J-beta primer mix. TCRdb analysed the 5' RACE reads with MiXCR anew, one entry per CDR3 protein. The sample shows about 1.4 million distinct CDR3 sequences, approximately 60% of them seen only once.

Specimen: blood. The chain couples TRBV5-5 to TRBJ1-1; D is possibly TRBD1 (5 bases). The receptor was derived from a man between 18 and 35 years old in good health. The CDR3 is CASSVGVGTEAFF. As DNA, the CDR3 is TGTGCCAGCAGCGTGGGGGTGGGCACTGAAGCTTTCTTT. The variable domain in full, with the rest retrieved from reference TRBV5-5 and TRBJ1-1, is DAGVTQSPTHLIKTRGQQVTLRCSPISGHKSVSWYQQVLGQGPQFIFQYYEKEERGRGNFPDRFSARQFPNYSSELNVNALLLGDSALYLCASSVGVGTEAFFGQGTRLTVV.